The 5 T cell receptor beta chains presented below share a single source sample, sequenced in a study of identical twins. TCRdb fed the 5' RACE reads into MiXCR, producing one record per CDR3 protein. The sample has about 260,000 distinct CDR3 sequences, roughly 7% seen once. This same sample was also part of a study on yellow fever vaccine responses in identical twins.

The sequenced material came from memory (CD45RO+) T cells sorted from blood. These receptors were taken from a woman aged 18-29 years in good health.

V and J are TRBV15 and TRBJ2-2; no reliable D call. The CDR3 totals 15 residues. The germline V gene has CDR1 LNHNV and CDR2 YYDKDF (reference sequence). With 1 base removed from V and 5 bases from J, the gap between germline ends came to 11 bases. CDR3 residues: CATSRARIETGELFF. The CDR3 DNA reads TGTGCCACCAGCAGAGCCCGGATCGAGACCGGGGAGCTGTTTTTT.

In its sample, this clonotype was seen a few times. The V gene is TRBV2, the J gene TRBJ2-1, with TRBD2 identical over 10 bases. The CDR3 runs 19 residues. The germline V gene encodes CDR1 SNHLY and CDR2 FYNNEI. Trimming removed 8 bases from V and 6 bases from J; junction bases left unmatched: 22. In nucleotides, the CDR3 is TGTGCCAGCTATGAAAAAAGCGGGAGGGCCTATCTGGCCTCCAATGAGCAGTTCTTC. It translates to CASYEKSGRAYLASNEQFF.

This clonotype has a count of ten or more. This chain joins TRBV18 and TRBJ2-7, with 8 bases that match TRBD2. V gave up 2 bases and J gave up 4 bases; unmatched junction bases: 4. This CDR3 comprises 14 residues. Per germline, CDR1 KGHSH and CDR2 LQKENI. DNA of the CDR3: TGTGCCAGCTCACCAGATAAGCGGGAGTACGAGCAGTACTTC. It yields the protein CASSPDKREYEQYF.

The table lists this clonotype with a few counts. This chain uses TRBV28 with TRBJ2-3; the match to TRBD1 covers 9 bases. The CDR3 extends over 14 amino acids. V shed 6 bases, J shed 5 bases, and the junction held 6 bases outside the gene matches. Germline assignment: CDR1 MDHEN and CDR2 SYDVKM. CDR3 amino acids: CASRTGQGVDTQYF. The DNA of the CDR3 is TGTGCCAGCAGAACGGGACAGGGCGTAGATACGCAGTATTTT.

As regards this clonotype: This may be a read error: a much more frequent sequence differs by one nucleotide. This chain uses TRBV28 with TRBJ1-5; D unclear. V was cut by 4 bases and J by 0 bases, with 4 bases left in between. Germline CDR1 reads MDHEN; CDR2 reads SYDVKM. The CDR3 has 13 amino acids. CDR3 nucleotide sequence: TGTGCCAGCAGTTGGAGTAGCAATCAGCCCCAGCATTTT. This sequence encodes CASSWSSNQPQHF.